This TCR beta chain was sequenced in a study of blood T cell repertoires in COVID-19. The germline V and J ends were trimmed by 4 bases and 8 bases, with 9 bases remaining between them. This CDR3 is 11 amino acids long. Germline CDR1 and CDR2: SGDLS and YYNGEE. Original data processing: Counts of nucleated cells, estimated from reference gene primer amplification, were obtained. Sequencing was performed with immunoSEQ multiplex PCR; in TCRdb, only in-frame clones are kept and a portion is missing. The V and J calls and clone size were taken over from that table, and D and trimming were inferred from the DNA. The sample consists of about 13,000 clones, under 80% of them appearing once.

The sample taken for sequencing was peripheral blood. The V and J genes are TRBV9 and TRBJ1-2; D remains unclear. The receptor was derived from an elderly woman with acute or convalescent COVID-19. CDR3 residues: CASSPLEGYTF. The CDR3 DNA is TGTGCCAGCAGCCCCTTAGAGGGCTACACCTTC. The variable domain in full, completed from reference TRBV9 and TRBJ1-2, reads DSGVTQTPKHLITATGQRVTLRCSPRSGDLSVYWYQQSLDQGLQFLIQYYNGEERAKGNILERFSAQQFPDLHSELNLSSLELGDSALYFCASSPLEGYTFGSGTRLTVV.